The sequence of this T cell receptor (beta chain) was determined in a study of beta chain features in type 1 diabetes. Looking at the study overall: Age, gender and cell yields were alike across patients and healthy donors.

This clone was recorded a few times. Germline CDR1 and CDR2: KGHSH and LQKENI. Between the trimmed V and J ends, which lost 3 bases and 0 bases, there was a span of 12 bases. This CDR3 is 15 amino acids long. Sequenced material consisted of expressed TCRB transcripts (all of the isolated RNA was reverse transcribed). Data came from immunoSEQ multiplex PCR; TCRdb stores just in-frame clones and leaves some out. The sample shows about 140,000 clones, about a tenth of them seen only once. V gene TRBV18 combines with J gene TRBJ2-7; D is perhaps TRBD1 (6 bases). The sequence was collected from a woman between 40 and 50 years old in good health. Sequencing input: central memory CD4+ T cells from blood. CDR3 protein: CASSPQGSYSYEQYF. In nucleotides, the CDR3 is TGTGCCAGCTCACCCCAGGGGTCTTACTCCTACGAGCAGTACTTC.